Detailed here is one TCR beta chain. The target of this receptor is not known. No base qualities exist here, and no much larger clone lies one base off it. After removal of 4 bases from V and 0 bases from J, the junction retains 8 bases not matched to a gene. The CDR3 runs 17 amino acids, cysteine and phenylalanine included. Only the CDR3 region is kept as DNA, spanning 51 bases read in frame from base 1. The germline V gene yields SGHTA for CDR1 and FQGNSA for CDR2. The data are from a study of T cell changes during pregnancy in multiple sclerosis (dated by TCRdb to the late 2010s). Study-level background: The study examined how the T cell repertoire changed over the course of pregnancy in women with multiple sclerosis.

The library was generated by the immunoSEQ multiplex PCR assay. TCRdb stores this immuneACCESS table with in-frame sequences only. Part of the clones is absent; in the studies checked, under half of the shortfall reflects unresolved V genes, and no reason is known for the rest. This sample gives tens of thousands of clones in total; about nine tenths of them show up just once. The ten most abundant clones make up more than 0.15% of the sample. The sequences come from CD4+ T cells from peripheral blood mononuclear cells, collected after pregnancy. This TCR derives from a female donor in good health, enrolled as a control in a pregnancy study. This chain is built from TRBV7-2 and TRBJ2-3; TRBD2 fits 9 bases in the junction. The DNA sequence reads TGTGCCAGCAGCTCAAGCGGGGGGTCTGGGAGCACAGATACGCAGTATTTT. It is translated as CASSSSGGSGSTDTQYF.